The 5 T cell receptor beta chains below come from one sample, sequenced in a study of OX40 agonist ivuxolimab in advanced cancers. Some clones are missing from TCRdb's copy, which holds only in-frame ones; the method was immunoSEQ multiplex PCR. The sample holds fewer than 55,000 clones, about 88% seen once. The material sequenced was CD4+ or CD8+ T cells sorted from blood, taken in a trial of the OX40 agonist ivuxolimab. The receptors derive from an adult with an advanced solid tumor such as melanoma, head and neck, liver or kidney cancer.

This clone has a handful of counts. J is TRBJ1-6 and V is TRBV19; D gene uncertain. The CDR3 is made up of 14 amino acids. The V and J ends lost 0 bases and 7 bases respectively, with 7 bases between them. The V gene's germline CDR1 is LNHDA and CDR2 SQIVND (reference sequence). CDR3 region: CASSIDLRNSPLHF. The CDR3 coding sequence is TGTGCCAGTAGTATAGATCTGAGAAATTCACCCCTCCACTTT.

The rearrangement links TRBV7-9 to TRBJ2-3; no clear D gene. The germline V gene encodes CDR1 SEHNR and CDR2 FQNEAQ (reference sequence). V gave up 0 bases and J gave up 4 bases, with 8 bases separating them. The CDR3 extends over 14 amino acids. The CDR3 DNA sequence: TGTGCCAGCAGCTTAGCAATAGGACCAGATACGCAGTATTTT. Protein sequence: CASSLAIGPDTQYF.

The V gene is TRBV15, the J gene TRBJ1-6, with D tentatively TRBD1 (5 bases). Germline CDR1 LNHNV, CDR2 YYDKDF (reference sequence). Trimming stripped 1 base from V and 10 bases from J, with 17 bases between. The CDR3 sequence is 16 residues long. The CDR3 bases are TGTGCCACCAGCAGAGCGCCTACAGGACCTCGGTCACCCCTCCACTTT. As protein: CATSRAPTGPRSPLHF.

The chain carries TRBV4-3 and TRBJ1-1; no clear D gene. Trimming shortened V by 0 bases and J by 5 bases, and 13 bases separated the two germline ends. CDR3 size: 15 residues. Germline V gene lookup returns CDR1 LGHNA and CDR2 YSLEER. The CDR3 DNA follows: TGCGCCAGCAGCCAAGATAGAGTAGGAGTGACTGAAGCTTTCTTT. Encoded protein: CASSQDRVGVTEAFF.

V is TRBV13 and J is TRBJ2-7; 9 nucleotides match TRBD1. Germline assignment: CDR1 PRHDT and CDR2 FYEKMQ (reference sequence). This CDR3 comprises 15 residues. Unmatched junction bases numbered 7, after V lost 0 bases and J lost 7 bases. CDR3 region: CASSLGGQGSWEQYF. For the CDR3, the DNA is TGTGCCAGCAGCTTAGGGGGACAGGGTTCGTGGGAGCAGTACTTC.